This T cell receptor (beta chain) was documented in a study of blood T cell repertoires in COVID-19. During active infection, Seattle patients enrolled and were then monitored through disease. Measured with immunoSEQ multiplex PCR; TCRdb has only the in-frame clones, and not every one. The sample comprises some 310,000 clones, 90% of which are singletons, and around 1% rests with the top ten. The specimen was peripheral blood. This sequence originates from a middle-aged woman with COVID-19, enrolled during active disease.

CDR3 sequence (DNA): TGTGCCAGCAGCCAAGACGTACTGTACGAGCAGTACTTC. It is translated as CASSQDVLYEQYF. The V gene is TRBV3-1 (or the pseudogene TRBV3-2), the J gene TRBJ2-7; D is unclear. Trimming removed 0 bases from V and 4 bases from J, with 7 bases in between. This CDR3 has 13 amino acids. Germline CDR1 and CDR2: LGHDT and YNNKEL (reference sequence).